This T cell receptor beta chain stems from a study of blood T cell repertoires in COVID-19. Method: immunoSEQ multiplex PCR; TCRdb's copy keeps in-frame clones and lacks some. The repertoire consists of more than 10,000 clones, with 75% to 85% occurring once and the leading ten covering roughly 25%. V lost 1 base to trimming and J lost 5 bases, with 11 bases between them. Germline V gene data show CDR1 as SGHAT and CDR2 as FQDESV (reference sequence). The CDR3 length is 14 residues. The TCR comes from a middle-aged man with active or convalescent COVID-19. The chain links TRBV11-1 to TRBJ1-1; no definite D call. The sequencing sample was made of peripheral blood. The chain's CDR3 is CASSLGHTGTEAFF. The CDR3 region has the DNA TGTGCCAGCAGCTTAGGACATACCGGAACTGAAGCTTTCTTT.